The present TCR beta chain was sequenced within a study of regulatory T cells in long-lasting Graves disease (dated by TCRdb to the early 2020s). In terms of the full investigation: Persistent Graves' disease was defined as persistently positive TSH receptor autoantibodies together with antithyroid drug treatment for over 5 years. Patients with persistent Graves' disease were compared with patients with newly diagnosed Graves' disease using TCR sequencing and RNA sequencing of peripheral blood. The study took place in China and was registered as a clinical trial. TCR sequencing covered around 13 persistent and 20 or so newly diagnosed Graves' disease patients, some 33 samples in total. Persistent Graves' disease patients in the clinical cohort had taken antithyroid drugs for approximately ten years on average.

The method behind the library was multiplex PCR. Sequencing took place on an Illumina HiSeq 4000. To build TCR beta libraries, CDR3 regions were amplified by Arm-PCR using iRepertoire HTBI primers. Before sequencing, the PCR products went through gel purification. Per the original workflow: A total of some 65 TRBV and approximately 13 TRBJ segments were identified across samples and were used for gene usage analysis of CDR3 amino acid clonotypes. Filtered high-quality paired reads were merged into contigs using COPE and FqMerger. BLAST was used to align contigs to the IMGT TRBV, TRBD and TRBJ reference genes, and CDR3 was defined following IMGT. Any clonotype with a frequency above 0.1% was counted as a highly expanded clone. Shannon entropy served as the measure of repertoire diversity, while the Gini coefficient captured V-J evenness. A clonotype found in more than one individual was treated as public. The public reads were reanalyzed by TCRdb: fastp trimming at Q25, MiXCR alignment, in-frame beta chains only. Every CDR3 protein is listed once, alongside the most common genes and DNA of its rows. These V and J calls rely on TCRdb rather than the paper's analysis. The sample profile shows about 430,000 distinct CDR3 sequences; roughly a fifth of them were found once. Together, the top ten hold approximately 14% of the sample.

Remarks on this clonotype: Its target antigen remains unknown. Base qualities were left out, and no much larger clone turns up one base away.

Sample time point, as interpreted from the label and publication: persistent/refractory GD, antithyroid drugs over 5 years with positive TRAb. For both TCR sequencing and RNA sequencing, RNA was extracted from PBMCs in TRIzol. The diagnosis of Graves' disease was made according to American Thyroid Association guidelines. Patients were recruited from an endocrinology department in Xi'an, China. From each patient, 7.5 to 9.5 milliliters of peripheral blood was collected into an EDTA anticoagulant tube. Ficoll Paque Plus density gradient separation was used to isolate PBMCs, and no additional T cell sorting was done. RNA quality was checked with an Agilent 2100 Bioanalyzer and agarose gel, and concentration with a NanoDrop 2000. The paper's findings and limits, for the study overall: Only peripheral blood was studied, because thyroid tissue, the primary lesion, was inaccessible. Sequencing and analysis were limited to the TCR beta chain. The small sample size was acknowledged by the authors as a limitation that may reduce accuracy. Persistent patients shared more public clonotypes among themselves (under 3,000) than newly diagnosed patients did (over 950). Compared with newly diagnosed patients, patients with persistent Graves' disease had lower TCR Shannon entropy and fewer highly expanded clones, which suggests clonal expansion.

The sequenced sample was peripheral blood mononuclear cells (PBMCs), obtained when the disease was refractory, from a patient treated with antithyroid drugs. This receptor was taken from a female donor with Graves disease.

The CDR3 region: CASSLFGAGLSYEQYF. The base sequence is TGCGCCAGCAGCTTGTTCGGGGCGGGTCTCTCCTACGAGCAGTACTTC. Rearrangement joined TRBV5-1 to TRBJ2-7; the D gene is perhaps TRBD1 or TRBD2, as each covers 5 bases. The CDR3 runs 16 residues from the cysteine to the phenylalanine. Just the 48-base CDR3 DNA is kept, in frame starting at base 1. The germline V gene specifies SGHRS as CDR1 and YFSETQ as CDR2. The V end loses 1 base and the J end loses 0 bases, and a stretch of 14 bases separates them.